The entry that follows covers one T cell receptor (beta chain) sequence. Here immunoSEQ multiplex PCR was the method, and the copy in TCRdb shows in-frame clones only, minus some. The sample lists approximately 64,000 clones; approximately 94% were seen once. The entry originates in a study of CD4 T cells in relation to SARS-CoV-2 and coronaviruses. Unexposed donor CD4+ T cells date from about 2010-2019, before the COVID-19 pandemic. CDR3 length: 14 residues. J gave up 8 bases and V 5 bases, and 8 bases lay outside the gene matches. CDR1 and CDR2 (germline): LGHDT, YNNKEL (reference sequence). J is TRBJ2-1 and V is TRBV3-1 (or the pseudogene TRBV3-2), with 8 bases identical to TRBD2. The sequenced sample was naive CD4+ T cells from PBMCs. Subset defined: naive CD4+ T cells isolated by negative enrichment. This clonotype was obtained from a human donor in good health. CDR3 sequence (DNA): TGTGCCAGCAGCGATGCGGGAGGCAGCGATGAGCAGTTCTTC. This encodes CASSDAGGSDEQFF.